The T cell receptor beta chain under discussion was sequenced for a study of blood T cell repertoires in COVID-19. About the research overall: There were acute and convalescent COVID-19 samples, and they came from the United States, Italy and Spain. PBMCs, B-cell-depleted T cells, or T cells provided the cDNA or gDNA that made up the material.

The CDR3 has 15 amino acids. V gave up 4 bases and J gave up 2 bases, with 15 bases separating them. Germline V gene data show CDR1 as SGHTS and CDR2 as YDEGEE. Authors' methods: Estimation of nucleated cell counts was performed using reference gene primer amplification. Assay: immunoSEQ multiplex PCR; the TCRdb copy retains only in-frame clones and omits some. The DNA was the basis for D and trimming; V, J and clone size are from that table. The data hold around 200,000 clones, with 80% observed a single time. Sequences were obtained from peripheral blood. The receptor's source is a woman in her 70s with acute or convalescent COVID-19. The V and J genes are TRBV5-8 and TRBJ1-2; perhaps TRBD1 as D (5 bases). The CDR3 reads CASSRKVAGNYGYTF. The CDR3 coding sequence is TGTGCCAGCAGCCGTAAGGTCGCAGGGAACTATGGCTACACCTTC.